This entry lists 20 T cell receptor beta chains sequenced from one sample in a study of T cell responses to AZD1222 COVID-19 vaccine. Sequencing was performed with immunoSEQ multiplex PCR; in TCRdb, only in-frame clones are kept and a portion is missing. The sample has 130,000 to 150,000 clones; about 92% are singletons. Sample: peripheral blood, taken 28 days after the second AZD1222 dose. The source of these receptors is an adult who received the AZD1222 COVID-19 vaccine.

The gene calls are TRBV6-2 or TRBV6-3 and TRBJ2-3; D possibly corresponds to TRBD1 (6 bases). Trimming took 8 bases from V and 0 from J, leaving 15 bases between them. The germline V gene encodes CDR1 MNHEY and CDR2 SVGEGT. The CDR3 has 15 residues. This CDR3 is CASGWTEQSTDTQYF. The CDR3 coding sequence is TGTGCCAGCGGTTGGACAGAACAGAGCACAGATACGCAGTATTTT.

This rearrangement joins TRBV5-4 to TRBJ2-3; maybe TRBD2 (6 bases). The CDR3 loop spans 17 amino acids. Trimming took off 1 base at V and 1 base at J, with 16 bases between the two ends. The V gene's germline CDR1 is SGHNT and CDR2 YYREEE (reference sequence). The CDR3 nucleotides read TGTGCCAGCAGCTTGTGTCTGCTAGCGAGCTGCACAGATACGCAGTATTTT. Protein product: CASSLCLLASCTDTQYF.

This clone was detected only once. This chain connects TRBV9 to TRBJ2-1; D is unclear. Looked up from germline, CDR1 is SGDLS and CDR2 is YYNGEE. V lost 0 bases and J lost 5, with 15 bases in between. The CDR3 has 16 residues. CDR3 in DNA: TGTGCCAGCAGCGTAGAGCCCTTTGACTGGGACAATGAGCAGTTCTTC. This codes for CASSVEPFDWDNEQFF.

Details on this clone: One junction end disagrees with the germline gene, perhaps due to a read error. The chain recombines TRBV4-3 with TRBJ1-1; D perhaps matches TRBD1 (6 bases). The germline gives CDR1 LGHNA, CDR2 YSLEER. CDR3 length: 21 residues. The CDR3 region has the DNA TGCGCCAGCCGCCAAGAGGGGGGGGGAGCCCTCCGGTTACTCGGAAACACTGAAGCTTTCTTT. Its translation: CASRQEGGGALRLLGNTEAFF.

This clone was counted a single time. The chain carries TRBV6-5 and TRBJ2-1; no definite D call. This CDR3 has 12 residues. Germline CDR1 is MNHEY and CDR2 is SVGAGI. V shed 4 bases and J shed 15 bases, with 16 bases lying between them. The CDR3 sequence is CASSSPPLRLFF. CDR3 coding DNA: TGTGCCAGCAGTTCCCCGCCCCTTCGACTGTTCTTC.

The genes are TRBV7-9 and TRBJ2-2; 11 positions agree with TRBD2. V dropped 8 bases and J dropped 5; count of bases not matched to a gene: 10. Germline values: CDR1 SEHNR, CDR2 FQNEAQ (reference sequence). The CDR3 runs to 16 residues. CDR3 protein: CASPGGLAGGTGELFF. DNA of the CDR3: TGTGCCAGCCCGGGGGGCCTAGCGGGAGGAACCGGGGAGCTGTTTTTT.

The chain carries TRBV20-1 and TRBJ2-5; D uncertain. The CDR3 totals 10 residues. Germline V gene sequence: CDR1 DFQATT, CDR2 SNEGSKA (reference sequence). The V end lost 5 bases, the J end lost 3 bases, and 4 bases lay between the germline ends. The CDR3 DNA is TGCAGTGCTCAAGAAGAGACCCAGTACTTC. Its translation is CSAQEETQYF.

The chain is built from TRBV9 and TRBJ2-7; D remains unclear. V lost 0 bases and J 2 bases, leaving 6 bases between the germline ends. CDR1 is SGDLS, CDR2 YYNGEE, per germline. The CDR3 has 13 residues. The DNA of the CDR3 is TGTGCCAGCAGCGTAGATGGGACCTACGAGCAGTACTTC. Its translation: CASSVDGTYEQYF.

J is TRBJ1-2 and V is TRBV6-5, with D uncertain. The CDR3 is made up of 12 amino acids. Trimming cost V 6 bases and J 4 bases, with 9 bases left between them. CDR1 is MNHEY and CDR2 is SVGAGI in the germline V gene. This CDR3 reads CASSPDGYGYTF. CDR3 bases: TGTGCCAGCAGCCCGGACGGCTATGGCTACACCTTC.

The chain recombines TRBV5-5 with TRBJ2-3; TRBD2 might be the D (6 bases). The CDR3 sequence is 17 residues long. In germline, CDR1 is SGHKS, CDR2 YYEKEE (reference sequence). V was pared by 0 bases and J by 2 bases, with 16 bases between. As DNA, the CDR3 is TGTGCCAGCAGCTTGGGCTTACCCGCGGGACCCACAGATACGCAGTATTTT. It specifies CASSLGLPAGPTDTQYF.

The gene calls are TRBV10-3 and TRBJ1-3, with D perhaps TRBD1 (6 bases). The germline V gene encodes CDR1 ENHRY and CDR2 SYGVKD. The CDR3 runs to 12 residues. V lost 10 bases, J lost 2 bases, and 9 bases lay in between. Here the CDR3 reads CATQGTGNTIYF. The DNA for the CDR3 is TGTGCCACGCAGGGGACTGGAAACACCATATATTTT.

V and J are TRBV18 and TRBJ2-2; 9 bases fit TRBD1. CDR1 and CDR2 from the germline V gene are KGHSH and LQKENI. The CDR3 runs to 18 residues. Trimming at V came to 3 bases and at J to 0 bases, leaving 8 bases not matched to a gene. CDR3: CASSPKPGQGSNTGELFF. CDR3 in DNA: TGTGCCAGCTCACCTAAGCCCGGACAGGGGTCGAACACCGGGGAGCTGTTTTTT. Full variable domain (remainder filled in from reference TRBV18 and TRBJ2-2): NAGVMQNPRHLVRRRGQEARLRCSPMKGHSHVYWYRQLPEEGLKFMVYLQKENIIDESGMPKERFSAEFPKEGPSILRIQQVVRGDSAAYFCASSPKPGQGSNTGELFFGEGSRLTVL.

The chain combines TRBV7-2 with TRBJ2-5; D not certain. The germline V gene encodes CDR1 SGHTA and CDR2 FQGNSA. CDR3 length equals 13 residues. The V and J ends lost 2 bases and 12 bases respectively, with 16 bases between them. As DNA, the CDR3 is TGTGCCAGCAGCTTAAATTTCCAAGGGCCCAAGTACTTC. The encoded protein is CASSLNFQGPKYF.

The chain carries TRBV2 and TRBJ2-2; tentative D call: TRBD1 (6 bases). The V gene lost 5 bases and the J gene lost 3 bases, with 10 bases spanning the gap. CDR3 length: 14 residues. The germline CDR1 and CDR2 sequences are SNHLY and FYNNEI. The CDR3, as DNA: TGTGCCAGCAGTCAACAGGGATACACCGGGGAGCTGTTTTTT. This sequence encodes CASSQQGYTGELFF.

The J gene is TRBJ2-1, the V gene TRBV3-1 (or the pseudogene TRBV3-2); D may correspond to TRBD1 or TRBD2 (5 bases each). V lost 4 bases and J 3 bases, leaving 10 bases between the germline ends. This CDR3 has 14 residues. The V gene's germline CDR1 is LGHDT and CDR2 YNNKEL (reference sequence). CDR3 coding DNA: TGTGCCAGCAGCCGGGACCAGAGCTACAATGAGCAGTTCTTC. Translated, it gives CASSRDQSYNEQFF.

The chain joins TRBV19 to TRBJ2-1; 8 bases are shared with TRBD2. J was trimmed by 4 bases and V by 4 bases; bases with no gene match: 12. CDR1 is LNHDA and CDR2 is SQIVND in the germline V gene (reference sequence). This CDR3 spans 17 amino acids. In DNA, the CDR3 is TGTGCCAGTAGTACTCAGAGGCGACTAGCGACATACAATGAGCAGTTCTTC. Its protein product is CASSTQRRLATYNEQFF.

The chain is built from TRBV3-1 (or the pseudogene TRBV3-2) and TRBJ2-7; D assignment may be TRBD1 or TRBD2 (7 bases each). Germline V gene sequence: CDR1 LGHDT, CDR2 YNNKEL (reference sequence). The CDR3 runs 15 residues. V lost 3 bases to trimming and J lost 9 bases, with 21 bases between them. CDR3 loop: CASSHARGRAVVQYF. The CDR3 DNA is TGTGCCAGCAGCCACGCCAGGGGGAGGGCCGTAGTGCAGTACTTC.

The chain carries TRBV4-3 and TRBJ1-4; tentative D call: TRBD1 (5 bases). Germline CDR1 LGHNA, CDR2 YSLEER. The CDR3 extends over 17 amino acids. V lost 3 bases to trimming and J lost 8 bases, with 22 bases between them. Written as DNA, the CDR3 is TGCGCCAGCAGCCAGCCCCCCGCAGGGCAAGTCAGCGAAAAACTGTTTTTT. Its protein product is CASSQPPAGQVSEKLFF.

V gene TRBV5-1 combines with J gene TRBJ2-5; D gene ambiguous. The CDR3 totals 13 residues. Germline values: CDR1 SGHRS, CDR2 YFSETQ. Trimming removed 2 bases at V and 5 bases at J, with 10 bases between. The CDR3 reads CASSLRFSETQYF. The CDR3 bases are TGCGCCAGCAGCTTACGGTTTTCTGAGACCCAGTACTTC.

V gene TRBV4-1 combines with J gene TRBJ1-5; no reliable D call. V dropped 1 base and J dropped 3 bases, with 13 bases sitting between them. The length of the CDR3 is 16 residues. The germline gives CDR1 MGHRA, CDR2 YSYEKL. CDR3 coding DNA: TGCGCCAGCAGCCAAGCCGTCAGCAACTACAATCAGCCCCAGCATTTT. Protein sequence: CASSQAVSNYNQPQHF.